The rows below give T cell receptor beta chains drawn from one sample of a study of T cells after posttransplantation cyclophosphamide. Produced via immunoSEQ multiplex PCR; TCRdb's table is partial and in-frame only. The sample lists approximately 39,000 clones, roughly 78% occurring once. The sample was CD4+ T cells sorted from blood, taken 1,700 to 2,000 days after a stem cell transplant with posttransplant cyclophosphamide. These receptors were obtained from a female patient aged 40-50 years who received an allogeneic stem cell transplant from a related donor, was CMV-positive, and had no GVHD. Some of the T cells may derive from the graft donor. The CDR3 runs from the conserved cysteine through the conserved F or W. The order of the fields is V gene, J gene, clone size, D gene, CDR3 DNA, CDR3 protein. D genes are given only for firm matches. Expanded clones are given a class, and other clones once, few, many or no size at all.

V: TRBV19
J: TRBJ2-2
size: -
D: -
DNA: TGTGCCAGTAGTAAGGGCGTGTGGGGGGCGAACACCGGGGAGCTGTTTTTT
CDR3: CASSKGVWGANTGELFF

V: TRBV7-2
J: TRBJ1-5
size: once
D: TRBD1
DNA: TGTGCCAGCAGCGCACGACAGGGGATTCAGCCCCAGCATTTT
CDR3: CASSARQGIQPQHF

V: TRBV6-1
J: TRBJ1-1
size: -
D: -
DNA: TGTGCCAGCACCTTCGACAGAATTAACACTGAAGCTTTCTTT
CDR3: CASTFDRINTEAFF

V: TRBV19
J: TRBJ1-1
size: -
D: -
DNA: TGTGCCAGTAGTATTCGAGGGAGGGGGAACACTGAAGCTTTCTTT
CDR3: CASSIRGRGNTEAFF

V: TRBV6-6
J: TRBJ2-7
size: once
D: TRBD1
DNA: TGTGCCTCACACAGGGGTGGGAGCTACGAGCAGTACTTC
CDR3: CASHRGGSYEQYF

V: TRBV27
J: TRBJ2-1
size: -
D: TRBD2
DNA: TGTGCCAGCAGTGGTATCGCGGGGGGTCGCTCCTACAATGAGCAGTTCTTC
CDR3: CASSGIAGGRSYNEQFF

V: TRBV7-3
J: TRBJ2-7
size: -
D: TRBD1
DNA: TGTGCCAGCAGCTTATCCCCAGGGGGCTGGTACGAGCAGTACTTC
CDR3: CASSLSPGGWYEQYF

V: TRBV18
J: TRBJ2-5
size: -
D: -
DNA: TGTGCCAGCACCTACCTCGGGGAGACCCAGTACTTC
CDR3: CASTYLGETQYF

V: TRBV9
J: TRBJ2-7
size: -
D: -
DNA: TGTGCCAGCAGCGTTTTGGGGGGGCCGTCCTACGAGCAGTACTTC
CDR3: CASSVLGGPSYEQYF

V: TRBV5-5
J: TRBJ1-5
size: -
D: TRBD1
DNA: TGTGCCAGCAGCTTTGGGGTCGGGACAGGGACTCAGCCCCAGCATTTT
CDR3: CASSFGVGTGTQPQHF

V: TRBV7-9
J: TRBJ2-2
size: -
D: -
DNA: TGTGCCAGCAGCACCCGCGTAACCGGGGAGCTGTTTTTT
CDR3: CASSTRVTGELFF

V: TRBV7-2
J: TRBJ1-2
size: -
D: TRBD1
DNA: TGTGCCAGCAGCCCCCGGGACAGGGGGCGCGTGGGCTATGGCTACACCTTC
CDR3: CASSPRDRGRVGYGYTF

V: TRBV9
J: TRBJ2-3
size: -
D: -
DNA: TGTGCCAGCAGCTACGCGGAGGGGGCCACGATCACAGATACGCAGTATTTT
CDR3: CASSYAEGATITDTQYF

V: TRBV19
J: TRBJ2-5
size: -
D: TRBD2
DNA: TGTGCCAGTTCCCGACTAGCTGGTAGGGAGACCCAGTACTTC
CDR3: CASSRLAGRETQYF

V: TRBV7-2
J: TRBJ2-1
size: -
D: -
DNA: TGTGCCAGCAGCTTCAAAGGGACAGAGCAGTTCTTC
CDR3: CASSFKGTEQFF

V: TRBV6-6
J: TRBJ1-5
size: -
D: TRBD1
DNA: TGTGCCAGCAACTACGGGACAGGGAACAATCAGCCCCAGCATTTT
CDR3: CASNYGTGNNQPQHF

V: TRBV4-1
J: TRBJ1-2
size: few
D: -
DNA: TGCGCCAGCAGCCAAGGGGATCGGGGGAGGGATGGCTACACCTTC
CDR3: CASSQGDRGRDGYTF

V: TRBV2
J: TRBJ1-1
size: -
D: TRBD1
DNA: TGTGCCAGCACATATAGAGGGGGCGCAACTGAAGCTTTCTTT
CDR3: CASTYRGGATEAFF

V: TRBV28
J: TRBJ1-1
size: -
D: TRBD1
DNA: TGTGCCAGCACGACAGGGTCATTTAACACTGAAGCTTTCTTT
CDR3: CASTTGSFNTEAFF

V: TRBV7-2
J: TRBJ1-5
size: -
D: -
DNA: TGTGCCAGCAGCTTAACGGGTCAGCCCCAGCATTTT
CDR3: CASSLTGQPQHF

V: TRBV19
J: TRBJ1-4
size: -
D: TRBD1
DNA: TGTGCCAGTAGTATTGGCAGGGGGCGTGATAATGAAAAACTGTTTTTT
CDR3: CASSIGRGRDNEKLFF

V: TRBV6-5
J: TRBJ2-2
size: -
D: TRBD1
DNA: TGTGCCAGCGTAGGGGGCCCCGGGGAGCTGTTTTTT
CDR3: CASVGGPGELFF

V: TRBV19
J: TRBJ1-2
size: -
D: TRBD1
DNA: TGTGCCAGTAGTACGCCCGGGACAGCCAACTATGGCTACACCTTC
CDR3: CASSTPGTANYGYTF

V: TRBV12-5
J: TRBJ2-5
size: -
D: -
DNA: TGTGCTAGTGGTTTGGTAAGGGGAGGGGGGAAAGAGACCCAGTACTTC
CDR3: CASGLVRGGGKETQYF

V: TRBV19
J: TRBJ1-2
size: few
D: -
DNA: TGTGCCAGTAGTAGAGGACGGGGCTATGGCTACACCTTC
CDR3: CASSRGRGYGYTF

V: TRBV19
J: TRBJ1-5
size: -
D: TRBD1
DNA: TGTGCCAGTAGTTATCTACAGGGGATTGGCAATCAGCCCCAGCATTTT
CDR3: CASSYLQGIGNQPQHF

V: TRBV11-3
J: TRBJ2-3
size: once
D: -
DNA: TGTGCCAGCAGCTTACAGGGATCAAGGACAGATACGCAGTATTTT
CDR3: CASSLQGSRTDTQYF

V: TRBV7-2
J: TRBJ2-7
size: -
D: -
DNA: TGTGCCAGCAGCTGGCGACTAAACGGGGGTGGCACCTACGAGCAGTACTTC
CDR3: CASSWRLNGGGTYEQYF

V: TRBV5-1
J: TRBJ1-1
size: -
D: -
DNA: TGCGCCAGCAGCTTGGGGAATGGAGACACTGAAGCTTTCTTT
CDR3: CASSLGNGDTEAFF

V: TRBV29-1
J: TRBJ2-2
size: -
D: -
DNA: TGCAGCGGAGGGGGGGCTAACACCGGGGAGCTGTTTTTT
CDR3: CSGGGANTGELFF

V: TRBV25-1
J: TRBJ2-7
size: few
D: -
DNA: TGTGCCAGCAGACAGGGTACCTACGAGCAGTACTTC
CDR3: CASRQGTYEQYF

V: TRBV11-2
J: TRBJ1-1
size: once
D: -
DNA: TGTGCCAGCAGCTTAGGTCGGGGGGTCGGTGAAGCTTTCTTT
CDR3: CASSLGRGVGEAFF

V: TRBV7-3
J: TRBJ2-1
size: -
D: -
DNA: TGTGCCAGCAGCCTGAGGCGACAGGACAATGAGCAGTTCTTC
CDR3: CASSLRRQDNEQFF

V: TRBV6-1
J: TRBJ2-7
size: -
D: -
DNA: TGTGCCAGCAGTGACGGCGAGCAGTACTTC
CDR3: CASSDGEQYF